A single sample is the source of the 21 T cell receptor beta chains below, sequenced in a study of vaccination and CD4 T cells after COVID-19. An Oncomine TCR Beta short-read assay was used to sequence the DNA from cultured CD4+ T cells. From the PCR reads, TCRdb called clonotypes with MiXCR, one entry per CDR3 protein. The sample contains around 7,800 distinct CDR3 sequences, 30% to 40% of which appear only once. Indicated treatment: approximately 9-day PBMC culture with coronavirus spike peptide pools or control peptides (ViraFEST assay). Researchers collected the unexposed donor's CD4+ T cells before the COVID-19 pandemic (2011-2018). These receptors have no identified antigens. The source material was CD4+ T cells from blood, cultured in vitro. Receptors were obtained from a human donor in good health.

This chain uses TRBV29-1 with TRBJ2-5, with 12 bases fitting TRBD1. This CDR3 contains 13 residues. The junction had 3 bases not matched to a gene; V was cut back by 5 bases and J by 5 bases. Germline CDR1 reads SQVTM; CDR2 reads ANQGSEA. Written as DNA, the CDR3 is TGCAGCGTTTCTGGGACAGGGGGCGAGACCCAGTACTTC. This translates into CSVSGTGGETQYF. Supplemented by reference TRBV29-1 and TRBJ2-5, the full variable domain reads SAVISQKPSRDICQRGTSLTIQCQVDSQVTMMFWYRQQPGQSLTLIATANQGSEATYESGFVIDKFPISRPNLTFSTLTVSNMSPEDSSIYLCSVSGTGGETQYFGPGTRLLVL.

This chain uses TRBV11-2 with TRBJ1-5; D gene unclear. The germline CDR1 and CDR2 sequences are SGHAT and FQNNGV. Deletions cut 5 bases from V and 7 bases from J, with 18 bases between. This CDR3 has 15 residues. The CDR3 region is CASSPSSSGRQPQHF. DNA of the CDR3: TGTGCCAGCAGCCCATCCTCGTCGGGAAGACAGCCCCAGCATTTT.

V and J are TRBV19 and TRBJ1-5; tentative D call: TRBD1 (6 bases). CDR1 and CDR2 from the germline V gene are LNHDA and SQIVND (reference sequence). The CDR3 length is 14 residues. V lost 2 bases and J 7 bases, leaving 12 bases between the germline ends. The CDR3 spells CASSIWAGEQPQHF. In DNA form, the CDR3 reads TGTGCCAGTAGTATATGGGCAGGGGAACAGCCCCAGCATTTT.

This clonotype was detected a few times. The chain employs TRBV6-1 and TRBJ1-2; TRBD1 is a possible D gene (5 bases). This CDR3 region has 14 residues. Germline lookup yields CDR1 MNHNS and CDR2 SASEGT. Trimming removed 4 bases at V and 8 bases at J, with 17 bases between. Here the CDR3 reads CASSVQTGTKGYTF. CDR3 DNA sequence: TGTGCCAGCAGTGTTCAAACCGGGACTAAAGGCTACACCTTC.

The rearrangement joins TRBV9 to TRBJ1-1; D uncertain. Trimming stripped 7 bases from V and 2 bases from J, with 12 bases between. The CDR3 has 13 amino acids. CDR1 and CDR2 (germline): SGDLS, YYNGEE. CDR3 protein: CASGGNLNTEAFF. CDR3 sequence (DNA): TGTGCCAGCGGAGGGAACCTTAACACTGAAGCTTTCTTT.

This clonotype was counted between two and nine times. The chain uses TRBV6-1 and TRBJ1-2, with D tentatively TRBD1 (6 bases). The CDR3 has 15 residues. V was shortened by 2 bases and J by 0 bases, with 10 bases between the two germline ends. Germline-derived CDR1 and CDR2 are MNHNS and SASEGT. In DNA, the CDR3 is TGTGCCAGCAGTGAACCCGGACAGACTAACTATGGCTACACCTTC. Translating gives CASSEPGQTNYGYTF.

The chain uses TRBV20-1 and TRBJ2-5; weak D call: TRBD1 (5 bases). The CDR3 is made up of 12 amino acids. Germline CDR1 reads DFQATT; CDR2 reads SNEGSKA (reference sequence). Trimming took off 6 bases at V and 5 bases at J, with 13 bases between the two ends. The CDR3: CSARQGHETQYF. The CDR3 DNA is TGCAGTGCGAGGCAGGGCCATGAGACCCAGTACTTC.

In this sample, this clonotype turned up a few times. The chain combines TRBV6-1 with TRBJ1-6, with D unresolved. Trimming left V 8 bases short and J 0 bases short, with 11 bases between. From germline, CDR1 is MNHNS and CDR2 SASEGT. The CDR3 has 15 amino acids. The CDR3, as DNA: TGTGCCAGCGGAAGGGCCGACTCCTATAATTCACCCCTCCACTTT. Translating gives CASGRADSYNSPLHF.

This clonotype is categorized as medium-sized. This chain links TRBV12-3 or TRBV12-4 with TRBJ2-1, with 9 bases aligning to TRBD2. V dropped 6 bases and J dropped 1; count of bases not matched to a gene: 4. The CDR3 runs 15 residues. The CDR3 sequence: CASSIAGESYNEQFF. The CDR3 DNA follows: TGTGCCAGCAGCATAGCGGGGGAATCCTACAATGAGCAGTTCTTC.

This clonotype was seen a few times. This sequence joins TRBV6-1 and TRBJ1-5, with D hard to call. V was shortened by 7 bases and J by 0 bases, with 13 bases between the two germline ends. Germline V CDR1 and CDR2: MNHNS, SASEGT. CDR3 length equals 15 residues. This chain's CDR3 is CASTAIAGSNQPQHF. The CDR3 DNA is TGTGCCAGCACCGCGATCGCGGGTAGCAATCAGCCCCAGCATTTT.

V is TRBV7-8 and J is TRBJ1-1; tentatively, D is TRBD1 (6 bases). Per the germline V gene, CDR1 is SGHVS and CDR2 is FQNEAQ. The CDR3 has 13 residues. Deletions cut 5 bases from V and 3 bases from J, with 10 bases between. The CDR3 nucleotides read TGTGCCAGCAGCCCCCGGACAGACACTGAAGCTTTCTTT. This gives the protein CASSPRTDTEAFF.

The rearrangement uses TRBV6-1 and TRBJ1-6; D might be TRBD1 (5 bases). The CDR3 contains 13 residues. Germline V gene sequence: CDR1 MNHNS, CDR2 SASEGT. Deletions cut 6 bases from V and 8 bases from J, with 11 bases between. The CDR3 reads CASRQGPHSPLHF. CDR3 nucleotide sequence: TGTGCCAGCAGGCAGGGTCCCCATTCACCCCTCCACTTT.

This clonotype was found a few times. Here the CDR3 DNA reads TGTGCCAGCAGGAGACAGGGGGTGGGTGGCTACACCTTC. Translating gives CASRRQGVGGYTF. The rearrangement links TRBV12-3 or TRBV12-4 to TRBJ1-2, with 9 bases identical to TRBD1. There are 13 residues in the CDR3. Trimming cost V 6 bases and J 7 bases; bases outside gene matches: 6.

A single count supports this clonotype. The CDR3 nucleotides read TGTGCCAGCAGCCTGACAGGGGTTGGGACCTCCTACGAGCAGTACTTC. Translating gives CASSLTGVGTSYEQYF. The chain recombines TRBV12-3 or TRBV12-4 with TRBJ2-7; 8 bases are shared with TRBD1. The CDR3 consists of 16 residues. V shed 6 bases and J 0 bases; nucleotides not matched to a gene: 10.

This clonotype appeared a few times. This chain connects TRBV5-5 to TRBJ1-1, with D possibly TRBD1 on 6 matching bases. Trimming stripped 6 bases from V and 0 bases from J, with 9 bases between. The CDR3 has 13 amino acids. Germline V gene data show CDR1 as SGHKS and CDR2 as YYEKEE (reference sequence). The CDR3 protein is CASKGQMNTEAFF. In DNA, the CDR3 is TGTGCCAGCAAGGGACAAATGAACACTGAAGCTTTCTTT.

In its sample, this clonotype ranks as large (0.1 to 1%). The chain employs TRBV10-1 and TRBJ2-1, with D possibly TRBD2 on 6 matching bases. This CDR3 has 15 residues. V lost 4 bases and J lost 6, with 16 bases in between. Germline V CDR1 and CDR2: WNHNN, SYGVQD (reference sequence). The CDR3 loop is CASSAPGGFSNEQFF. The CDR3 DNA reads TGCGCCAGCAGTGCCCCCGGAGGGTTCAGCAATGAGCAGTTCTTC.

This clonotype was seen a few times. CDR3 in DNA: TGTGCCTGGAGTGTGGCAGGGAAGAACTCACCCCTCCACTTT. This translates into CAWSVAGKNSPLHF. The rearrangement uses TRBV30 and TRBJ1-6, with D maybe TRBD1 (5 bases). The V and J ends lost 0 bases and 10 bases respectively, with 13 bases between them. The CDR3 runs to 14 residues. Germline V gene data show CDR1 as GTSNPN and CDR2 as SVGIG (reference sequence).

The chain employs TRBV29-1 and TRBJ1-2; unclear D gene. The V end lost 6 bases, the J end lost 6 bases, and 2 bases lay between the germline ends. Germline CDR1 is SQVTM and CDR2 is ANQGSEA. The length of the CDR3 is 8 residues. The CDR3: CSVNGYTF. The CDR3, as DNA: TGCAGCGTAAATGGCTACACCTTC.

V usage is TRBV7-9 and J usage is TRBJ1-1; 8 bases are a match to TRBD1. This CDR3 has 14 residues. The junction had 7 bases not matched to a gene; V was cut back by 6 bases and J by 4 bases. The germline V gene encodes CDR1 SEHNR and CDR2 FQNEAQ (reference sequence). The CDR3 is CASSFPQGGTEAFF. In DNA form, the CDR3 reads TGTGCCAGCAGTTTCCCACAGGGGGGCACTGAAGCTTTCTTT. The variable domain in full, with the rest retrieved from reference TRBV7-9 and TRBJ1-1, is DTGVSQNPRHKITKRGQNVTFRCDPISEHNRLYWYRQTLGQGPEFLTYFQNEAQLEKSRLLSDRFSAERPKGSFSTLEIQRTEQGDSAMYLCASSFPQGGTEAFFGQGTRLTVV.

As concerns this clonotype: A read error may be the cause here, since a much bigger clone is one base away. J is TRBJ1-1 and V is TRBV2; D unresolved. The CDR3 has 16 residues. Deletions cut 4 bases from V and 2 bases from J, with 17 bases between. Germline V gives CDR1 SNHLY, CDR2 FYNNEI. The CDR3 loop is CASSVHGREGNTEAFF. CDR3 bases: TGTGCCAGCAGTGTACACGGGAGGGAGGGAAACACTGAAGCTTTCTTT.

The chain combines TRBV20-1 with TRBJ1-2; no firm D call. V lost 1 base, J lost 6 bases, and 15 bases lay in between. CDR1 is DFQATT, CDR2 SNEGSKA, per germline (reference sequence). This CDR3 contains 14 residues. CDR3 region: CSARGSGYEDGYTF. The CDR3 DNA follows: TGCAGTGCTAGAGGGTCCGGGTATGAAGATGGCTACACCTTC.